Listed below are T cell receptor beta chains from one sample, sequenced in a study of cytomegalovirus exposure and HLA in healthy donors. Repertoires were generated with immunoSEQ multiplex PCR, while TCRdb's copy carries only in-frame clones and drops some. This sample's table has around 210,000 clones. Sequenced sample: PBMCs. These receptors were collected from a woman under 40 in good health and CMV-seropositive. The CDR3 runs from the conserved cysteine through the conserved F or W. The D gene is left open where the match is weak.

TRBV30,TRBJ1-5,.,15,TGTGCCTGGAGTCGGGACTACCATAGCAATCAGCCCCAGCATTTT,CAWSRDYHSNQPQHF
TRBV30,TRBJ1-1,TRBD1,14,TGTGCCTGGGGGGGGGACAGGGTGAACACTGAAGCTTTCTTT,CAWGGDRVNTEAFF
TRBV5-1,TRBJ2-1,TRBD2,15,TGCGCCAGCAGCTTAAGGACTAGCGGGAACGATGAGCAGTTCTTC,CASSLRTSGNDEQFF
TRBV28,TRBJ1-5,TRBD1,15,TGTGCCAGCGGAACTAGGGACAGGGTAGATCAGCCCCAGCATTTT,CASGTRDRVDQPQHF
TRBV19,TRBJ2-7,TRBD2,13,TGTGCCAGTGCGCAAGCGGGAGGGGGCGAGCAGTACTTC,CASAQAGGGEQYF
TRBV25-1,TRBJ1-1,TRBD1,15,TGTGCCAGCAGTGAATATGGACAGGGGGGCACTGAAGCTTTCTTT,CASSEYGQGGTEAFF
TRBV19,TRBJ2-7,.,14,TGTGCCAGTAGTGCTCAGGGGTCCTCCTACGAGCAGTACTTC,CASSAQGSSYEQYF
TRBV9,TRBJ1-4,.,15,TGTGCCAGCAGCGCTTTCGGGACTTTATATGAAAAACTGTTTTTT,CASSAFGTLYEKLFF
TRBV5-5,TRBJ1-1,.,16,TGTGCCAGCAGCTTTCTTCGGGATTCCATGAACACTGAAGCTTTCTTT,CASSFLRDSMNTEAFF
TRBV7-8,TRBJ2-7,.,13,TGTGCCAGCAGTGGGGGGAGCTCCTACGAGCAGTACTTC,CASSGGSSYEQYF
TRBV6-1,TRBJ1-1,.,11,TGTGCCAGCCCTATGAACACTGAAGCTTTCTTT,CASPMNTEAFF
TRBV15,TRBJ2-5,.,15,TGTGCCACCAGCAGAGATCGTGTTTTCGGTCAGGCCCAGTACTTC,CATSRDRVFGQAQYF
TRBV9,TRBJ2-5,.,12,TGTGCCAGCAGCGCCAGGGAAGAGACCCAGTACTTC,CASSAREETQYF
TRBV27,TRBJ2-3,.,14,TGTGCCAGCAGTTTATCGGGACTCCCAGATACGCAGTATTTT,CASSLSGLPDTQYF
TRBV10-3,TRBJ2-7,.,11,TGTGCCATCAGTGATAACTACGAGCAGTACTTC,CAISDNYEQYF
TRBV7-2,TRBJ2-7,TRBD1,15,TGTGCCAGCAGCCCGAGGACAGGGACATTCTACGAGCAGTACTTC,CASSPRTGTFYEQYF
TRBV28,TRBJ1-5,.,13,TGTGCCAGCAGGCCCCTAAATCTCCAGCCCCAGCATTTT,CASRPLNLQPQHF
TRBV7-2,TRBJ2-6,TRBD1,19,TGTGCCAGCAGCTTAGCCTATCGACAGGGGGCTGGTGGGGCCAACGTCCTGACTTTC,CASSLAYRQGAGGANVLTF
TRBV30,TRBJ1-2,.,13,TGTGCCTGGAGTGTACGAGAGAACTATGGCTACACCTTC,CAWSVRENYGYTF
TRBV9,TRBJ1-4,TRBD1,14,TGTGCCAGCAGCGTCGCAGGGGGCGAGGGAAAACTGTTTTTT,CASSVAGGEGKLFF
TRBV7-9,TRBJ2-3,.,13,TGTGCCAGCAGACTGACAGCACGGGATACGCAGTATTTT,CASRLTARDTQYF
TRBV6-6,TRBJ2-7,TRBD1,13,TGTGCCAGCACGGGAGCAGGGGGCGACGAGCAGTACTTC,CASTGAGGDEQYF
TRBV5-1,TRBJ2-4,.,17,TGCGCCAGCAGCCCTGGCCCTCTACAGGGTATGTTGAACATTCAGTACTTC,CASSPGPLQGMLNIQYF
TRBV7-2,TRBJ2-7,.,13,TGTGCCAGCAGCTTAGTCGGGGTTAGGGAGCAGTACTTC,CASSLVGVREQYF
TRBV6-5,TRBJ1-2,.,11,TGTGCCAGCAGTTTTCCAGGTGGCTACACCTTC,CASSFPGGYTF
TRBV18,TRBJ1-4,.,14,TGTGCCAGCTCACCAGTCGCAACTAATGAAAAACTGTTTTTT,CASSPVATNEKLFF
TRBV4-1,TRBJ1-3,.,16,TGCGCCAGCAGCCAACCACGAGGTACTACTGGAAACACCATATATTTT,CASSQPRGTTGNTIYF
TRBV7-9,TRBJ2-2,.,10,TGTGCCGTCGGGGGCGGGGAGCTGTTTTTT,CAVGGGELFF
TRBV2,TRBJ2-5,.,14,TGTGCCAGCAGGTCCCTAGCGACACAAGAGACCCAGTACTTC,CASRSLATQETQYF
TRBV27,TRBJ1-1,.,15,TGTGCCAGCAGCCCCCACGCAGGGGTCAGGACTGAAGCTTTCTTT,CASSPHAGVRTEAFF
TRBV18,TRBJ2-6,.,17,TGTGCCAGCTCACCAGTCCACCCCGGCTCTGGGGCCAACGTCCTGACTTTC,CASSPVHPGSGANVLTF
TRBV10-1,TRBJ2-5,TRBD1,18,TGCGCCAGCAGTGAGTCCTCCTCCGACAGGGAAGTTGGAGAGACCCAGTACTTC,CASSESSSDREVGETQYF
TRBV4-2,TRBJ2-5,TRBD2,17,TGTGCCAGCAGCCAAGGAGGGTCTAGCGGGAGACAAGAGACCCAGTACTTC,CASSQGGSSGRQETQYF
TRBV7-8,TRBJ1-1,.,15,TGTGCCAGCAGCCCGGCACAGGGTCTGGGGACTGAAGCTTTCTTT,CASSPAQGLGTEAFF
TRBV29-1,TRBJ2-5,TRBD1,13,TGCAGCGCTGGGGGGGGACAGGGTCATGGGCAGTACTTC,CSAGGGQGHGQYF
TRBV9,TRBJ2-1,.,16,TGTGCCAGCAGCGTAGGGGCTTTGAGCTCCTACAATGAGCAGTTCTTC,CASSVGALSSYNEQFF
TRBV14,TRBJ1-5,.,16,TGTGCCAGCAGCCCTAAACGGGGGGGCACCAATCAGCCCCAGCATTTT,CASSPKRGGTNQPQHF
TRBV2,TRBJ1-1,TRBD1,15,TGTGCCAGCAGCCGGGACAGGTCCCTGAACACTGAAGCTTTCTTT,CASSRDRSLNTEAFF
TRBV4-1,TRBJ2-1,.,17,TGCGCCAGCAGCCAAGGGGCAGGGGCACCCCCGAACAATGAGCAGTTCTTC,CASSQGAGAPPNNEQFF
TRBV13,TRBJ1-5,.,12,TGTGCCAGCGCGACGGGGAATCAGCCCCAGCATTTT,CASATGNQPQHF
TRBV4-1,TRBJ2-3,.,14,TGCGCCAGCAGCCAAGAAAGGGGGGGCGGTACGCAGTATTTT,CASSQERGGGTQYF